This TCR beta chain is drawn from a study of cytomegalovirus exposure and HLA in healthy donors. This CDR3 comprises 14 residues. CDR1 SGHDT and CDR2 YYEEEE come from the germline V gene. The study, taken as a whole, reports: V- and J-gene trimming of TCR beta was linked (in a later analysis) to a missense DCLRE1C variant. Immune exposure data for these donors was limited to CMV serostatus. Some 150 TCR beta chains were listed as cytomegalovirus-associated.

For this clone: Its specificity is not known. An end of the junction does not agree with germline; a read error may underlie this.

With 60 Vbeta and 13 Jbeta primers, the PCR was carried out. The method was immunoSEQ multiplex PCR; TCRdb's version includes in-frame clones alone and lacks a portion of them. The sample includes some 91,000 clones, roughly 80% of them seen just once. The sample consisted of PBMCs. The receptor was isolated from a woman in her fifties or sixties in good health and CMV-seronegative. This chain joins TRBV5-6 and TRBJ2-7; D is possibly TRBD1 (7 bases). The CDR3 sequence is CTSSLVRGAGEQYF. CDR3 nucleotides: TGTACCAGCAGCTTGGTCAGGGGGGCAGGGGAGCAGTACTTC.